This TCR beta chain was identified in a study of T cell responses to AZD1222 COVID-19 vaccine. Per germline, CDR1 MNHEY and CDR2 SVGAGI. CDR3 length: 15 residues. A word on this clone: At one end, the junction sequence differs from germline, possibly due to a read error.

Assay: immunoSEQ multiplex PCR; the TCRdb copy retains only in-frame clones and omits some. The sample has approximately 150,000 clones; about 91% are singletons. The V call is TRBV6-5, the J call TRBJ1-5; 12 positions match TRBD1. The starting material was peripheral blood, obtained on day 0 of AZD1222 vaccination. The source of this sequence is an adult in good health. The CDR3 reads CASIYGTGGVQPQHF. The CDR3 region has the DNA TGTGCCAGCATTTACGGGACAGGGGGCGTCCAGCCCCAGCATTTT.